This is a list of T cell receptor beta chains from one sample in a study of Graves' ophthalmopathy and Graves' hyperthyroidism. TCRdb passed the multiplex PCR reads through MiXCR, listing each CDR3 protein once. The sample yields 400,000 to 500,000 distinct CDR3 sequences, roughly 20% seen once. The sequencing input was peripheral blood. The receptors stem from a woman between 18 and 29 years old with stable Graves' hyperthyroidism. Each CDR3 is given with its conserved first and last residue. The D gene is left open where the match is weak. The size field is filled for only some rows; it gives once, few, many or a size class.

abundance,j_gene,v_gene,d_gene,len,CDR3nt,CDR3aa
many,TRBJ2-2,TRBV4-1,.,15,TGCGCCAGCAGCCAAGAGGCGGGACCCACCGGGGAGCTGTTTTTT,CASSQEAGPTGELFF
many,TRBJ2-7,TRBV10-3,.,13,TGTGCCATCAGTGGTGGCTACTCCTACGAGCAGTACTTC,CAISGGYSYEQYF
.,TRBJ2-7,TRBV27,TRBD1,15,TGTGCCAGCAGTTCGTGGGACAGCCTCTCCTACGAGCAGTACTTC,CASSSWDSLSYEQYF
many,TRBJ2-5,TRBV7-2,TRBD1,14,TGTGCCAGCAGCCGACAGGGTTCCAGGGAGACCCAGTACTTC,CASSRQGSRETQYF
.,TRBJ1-2,TRBV7-9,.,14,TGTGCCAGCAGCTTGTCGCGGGGATGGGATGGCTACACCTTC,CASSLSRGWDGYTF
many,TRBJ1-2,TRBV6-1,TRBD1,13,TGTGCCAGCAGTGGGGACAGGGTCGATGGCTACACCTTC,CASSGDRVDGYTF
many,TRBJ2-2,TRBV12-3/TRBV12-4,.,14,TGTGCCAGTCCGAAGGGTGTGAACACCGGGGAGCTGTTTTTT,CASPKGVNTGELFF
.,TRBJ1-1,TRBV24-1,TRBD1,13,TGTGCCACCAGTGATACAGGACAGGGTGAAGCTTTCTTT,CATSDTGQGEAFF
many,TRBJ2-5,TRBV3-1,TRBD1,14,TGTGCCAGCAGCCCATCGGGCAGGGGGGAGACCCAGTACTTC,CASSPSGRGETQYF
few,TRBJ2-2,TRBV6-1,TRBD2,16,TGTGCCAGCAGGGCCCTAGCGGGAGGGCCGACCGGGGAGCTGTTTTTT,CASRALAGGPTGELFF
many,TRBJ2-5,TRBV10-2,.,14,TGCGCCAGCAGTGAGCTCTCGGTCGAAGAGACCCAGTACTTC,CASSELSVEETQYF
.,TRBJ1-2,TRBV12-3/TRBV12-4,TRBD1,14,TGTGCCAGCGCCTGGGGACAGGGGGCAATGGGCTACACCTTC,CASAWGQGAMGYTF